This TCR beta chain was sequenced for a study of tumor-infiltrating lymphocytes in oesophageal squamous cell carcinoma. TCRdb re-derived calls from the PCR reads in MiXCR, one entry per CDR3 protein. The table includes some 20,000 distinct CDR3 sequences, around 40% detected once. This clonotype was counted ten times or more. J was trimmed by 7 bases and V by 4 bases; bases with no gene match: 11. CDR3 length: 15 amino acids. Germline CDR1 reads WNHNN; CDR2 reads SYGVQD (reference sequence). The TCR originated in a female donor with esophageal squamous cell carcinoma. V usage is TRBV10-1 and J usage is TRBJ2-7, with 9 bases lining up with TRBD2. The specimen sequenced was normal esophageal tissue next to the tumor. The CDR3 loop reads CASSGPSGIRGEQYF. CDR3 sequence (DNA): TGCGCCAGCAGTGGGCCTAGCGGGATCCGGGGTGAGCAGTACTTC.